A single T cell receptor beta chain is shown here with its context. Its target is unknown. The DNA input per sorted-subset replicate PCR was 200 ng, corresponding to some 27,000 T cell genomes. Sequencing was performed with immunoSEQ multiplex PCR; in TCRdb, only in-frame clones are kept and a portion is missing. Of roughly 2 million clones in the sample, 90% to 95% are singletons; the top ten hold 0.1% to 0.15%. This sample was taken from a study of shared clonotypes between healthy human individuals. Study-level findings and limits: About 5% of naive CD4 clonotypes were common to a handful of donors.

CDR3 size: 14 residues. Unmatched junction bases numbered 8, after V lost 7 bases and J lost 4 bases. Germline V lookup: CDR1 LNHDA, CDR2 SQIVND (reference sequence). Sequenced sample: naive CD4+ T cells sorted from blood. Subset specified: CD45RA+ positively selected. This clonotype was obtained from a man younger than 30 in good health. The V call is TRBV19, the J call TRBJ2-3; 7 nucleotides match TRBD2. The DNA of the CDR3 is TGTGCCAGTAAGGGAGGGGATCCTCCAGATACGCAGTATTTT. Its translation is CASKGGDPPDTQYF.